The text below deals with one T cell receptor beta chain. These data come from a study of blood T cell repertoires in COVID-19. Study background: The analysed material was cDNA or gDNA that came from T cells, B-cell-depleted T cells, or PBMCs.

In the source study's methods: For nucleated cells, counts were estimated from reference gene primer amplification. Using immunoSEQ multiplex PCR, the repertoire was profiled, and TCRdb retains in-frame clones only, with some absent. That table supplies the V and J calls and clone size; D and trimming were determined from the DNA. In the table there are a few hundred thousand clones, about 83% of which are singletons. Per the germline V gene, CDR1 is GTSNPN and CDR2 is SVGIG (reference sequence). The CDR3 runs 15 residues. Between the trimmed V and J ends, which lost 0 bases and 9 bases, there was a span of 15 bases.

The clonotype comes from a woman aged 50 to 65 with acute or convalescent COVID-19. The V and J genes are TRBV30 and TRBJ1-6; the D is unclear. The sample taken for sequencing was peripheral blood. CDR3 DNA: TGTGCCTGGAGTGTATACGGTGGTGGTGCTTCACCCCTCCACTTT. Translation: CAWSVYGGGASPLHF.